The rows below give T cell receptor beta chains drawn from one sample of a study of blood T cell repertoires in COVID-19. Method: immunoSEQ multiplex PCR; TCRdb's copy keeps in-frame clones and lacks some. The table shows about 27,000 clones, with 65% to 90% occurring only once. The sequencing sample was made of peripheral blood. Every receptor here comes from a man aged 70 or older with active COVID-19. Each CDR3 is given with its conserved first and last residue. D genes are given only for firm matches. Clone size is not always given. Where it is, it says once, few, many or a class for expanded clones.

-	TRBV2	TRBJ2-7	-	CASSAGYEQYF	TGTGCCAGCAGCGCAGGGTACGAGCAGTACTTC
-	TRBV7-9	TRBJ2-3	-	CASSLGVVKSTDTQYF	TGTGCCAGCAGCTTAGGCGTGGTCAAAAGCACAGATACGCAGTATTTT
-	TRBV5-1	TRBJ1-1	-	CASSFGPENTEAFF	TGCGCCAGCAGCTTTGGCCCCGAGAACACTGAAGCTTTCTTT
TRBD1	TRBV7-2	TRBJ1-1	-	CASTLTGGSTEAFF	TGTGCCAGCACCTTAACAGGGGGAAGCACTGAAGCTTTCTTT
TRBD2	TRBV5-1	TRBJ2-7	-	CASSLGTSGGYEQYF	TGCGCCAGCAGCTTGGGGACTAGCGGGGGGTACGAGCAGTACTTC
TRBD2	TRBV27	TRBJ2-7	-	CASSLTSGGPPQYF	TGTGCCAGCAGCCTAACTAGCGGGGGTCCCCCACAGTACTTC
-	TRBV21-1	TRBJ2-5	-	CASSKFGSQDSYRIGDQETQYF	TGTGCCAGCAGCAAGTTCGGTTCCCAGGACAGTTATAGGATTGGGGACCAAGAGACCCAGTACTTC
TRBD1	TRBV11-2	TRBJ2-7	-	CASSLEAGGFYEQYF	TGTGCCAGCAGCTTAGAGGCAGGGGGCTTCTACGAGCAGTACTTC
-	TRBV10-2	TRBJ1-5	-	CASSESRARQPQHF	TGCGCCAGCAGTGAGTCGCGGGCGCGGCAGCCCCAGCATTTT
TRBD1	TRBV5-1	TRBJ1-1	-	CASSPTGANTEAFF	TGCGCCAGCAGCCCGACAGGGGCGAACACTGAAGCTTTCTTT
-	TRBV27	TRBJ1-1	-	CASSLWRPVDTEAFF	TGTGCCAGCAGTTTATGGAGGCCCGTTGACACTGAAGCTTTCTTT
TRBD2	TRBV18	TRBJ2-1	-	CASSLGVPGGPNNEQFF	TGTGCCAGCTCACTCGGGGTTCCGGGAGGGCCCAACAATGAGCAGTTCTTC
-	TRBV29-1	TRBJ2-5	-	CSVWRGETQYF	TGCAGCGTCTGGAGGGGAGAGACCCAGTACTTC
TRBD1	TRBV7-8	TRBJ2-5	once	CASSLPTGGVGTQYF	TGTGCCAGCAGCCTCCCGACAGGGGGGGTCGGGACCCAGTACTTC
TRBD1	TRBV12-5	TRBJ1-5	-	CASGLARQGNGQPQHF	TGTGCTAGTGGTTTGGCCCGACAGGGTAACGGGCAGCCCCAGCATTTT
-	TRBV2	TRBJ1-5	-	CASSPPPLNQPQHF	TGTGCCAGCAGTCCCCCTCCCCTCAATCAGCCCCAGCATTTT
-	TRBV7-2	TRBJ2-7	-	CASSRYRPSYEQYF	TGTGCCAGCAGCCGTTACAGGCCCTCCTACGAGCAGTACTTC
TRBD1	TRBV3-1/TRBV3-2	TRBJ2-7	once	CASSLRGQGRQYF	TGTGCCAGCAGCCTCAGGGGGCAGGGGAGGCAGTACTTC